These T cell receptor beta chains were read from a single sample in a study of shared clonotypes between healthy human individuals. Repertoires were generated with immunoSEQ multiplex PCR, while TCRdb's copy carries only in-frame clones and drops some. The data hold some 1,400,000 clones, with more than 95% observed a single time. Sequenced: naive CD4+ T cells sorted from blood. These receptors all stem from a man between 25 and 39 years old in good health. CDR3s include the opening cysteine and the closing phenylalanine or tryptophan. The D gene is left open where the match is weak. Some rows mark clone size as missing; the rest say once, few, many or name a class of expanded clone.

CDR3 DNA | CDR3 protein | clone size | D gene | J gene | V gene
TGTGCCAGCCAACAGCTTATGAACACTGAAGCTTTCTTT | CASQQLMNTEAFF | . | . | TRBJ1-1 | TRBV27
TGTGCCAGCTCACCACGGGCACAGGGGGCGGCTGAAAAACTGTTTTTT | CASSPRAQGAAEKLFF | once | TRBD1 | TRBJ1-4 | TRBV18
TGTGCCAGCAGTTATCACGTCCGAGGTGAGCAGTTCTTC | CASSYHVRGEQFF | . | . | TRBJ2-1 | TRBV6-5
TGTGCCAGCAGCTTCAACCCGGACAGAGCGAACACTGAAGCTTTCTTT | CASSFNPDRANTEAFF | . | . | TRBJ1-1 | TRBV5-5
TGTGCCAGCAGTCGGACTAGCGGGAGTCTAGAGACCCAGTACTTC | CASSRTSGSLETQYF | . | TRBD2 | TRBJ2-5 | TRBV6-1
TGTGCCAGCAGCCCTGACAGGGTAGCTGGCTACACCTTC | CASSPDRVAGYTF | . | TRBD1 | TRBJ1-2 | TRBV7-9
TGTGCCAGCAGGGGACGTATGAACACTGAAGCTTTCTTT | CASRGRMNTEAFF | . | . | TRBJ1-1 | TRBV5-6
TGTGCCAGCAGTCTCTACGAGCAGTACTTC | CASSLYEQYF | few | . | TRBJ2-7 | TRBV28
TGTGCCAGCAGCTTAGAACTCCGGCCCCAGGAGACCCAGTACTTC | CASSLELRPQETQYF | . | . | TRBJ2-5 | TRBV7-9
TGTGCCAGCAGCCCAGGCGGGAGGTCCATCTTCTTCTATGGCTACACCTTC | CASSPGGRSIFFYGYTF | . | . | TRBJ1-2 | TRBV7-6
TGTGCCAGCAGCTCCCCCCCTCTGGGGGACGAGCAGTACTTC | CASSSPPLGDEQYF | . | . | TRBJ2-7 | TRBV7-2
TGTGCCAGCTCACCACCGGGACAGGACCTTAGCAATCAGCCCCAGCATTTT | CASSPPGQDLSNQPQHF | . | TRBD1 | TRBJ1-5 | TRBV18
TGTGCAAGTCGCTCGAACAGGGCGAGCACAGATACGCAGTATTTT | CASRSNRASTDTQYF | . | . | TRBJ2-3 | TRBV12-2
TGTGCTTCTAGCGGGAGGGCCCCAGATACGCAGTATTTT | CASSGRAPDTQYF | . | TRBD2 | TRBJ2-3 | TRBV10-3
TGTGCCAGCTCCTCAGACGGATTTTCCTACAATGAGCAGTTCTTC | CASSSDGFSYNEQFF | . | . | TRBJ2-1 | TRBV18
TGTGCCTGGAGCTCCGGGACGGGCAATCAGCCCCAGCATTTT | CAWSSGTGNQPQHF | . | . | TRBJ1-5 | TRBV30
TGTGCCAGCAGCCAGCTTATTGAGACCCAGTACTTC | CASSQLIETQYF | . | . | TRBJ2-5 | TRBV11-2
TGTGCCCGAGGTGGCGGTCCCTACGAGCAGTACTTC | CARGGGPYEQYF | . | . | TRBJ2-7 | TRBV30
TGTGCCAGCAGCTCGATGAGGGTGGACACTGAAGCTTTCTTT | CASSSMRVDTEAFF | . | . | TRBJ1-1 | TRBV5-5
TGTGCCAGCAGCCCCCCAGGGGGCGAGCAGTACTTC | CASSPPGGEQYF | . | TRBD1 | TRBJ2-7 | TRBV7-3
TGTGCCAGCAGCTCCCAGACAGGGTACTCCTACAATGAGCAGTTCTTC | CASSSQTGYSYNEQFF | . | TRBD1 | TRBJ2-1 | TRBV5-8
TGTGCCAGCAGTTACCCCAGGGGACTCTCCTACAATGAGCAGTTCTTC | CASSYPRGLSYNEQFF | . | . | TRBJ2-1 | TRBV6-6
TGTGCCAGCAGCTTGCCGGCGGGACAGGGCTACAATGAGCAGTTCTTC | CASSLPAGQGYNEQFF | . | TRBD1 | TRBJ2-1 | TRBV7-9
TGTGCCACCAGCAGACAGGCGGGACTAGCGGGAGGCGATACGCAGTATTTT | CATSRQAGLAGGDTQYF | . | TRBD2 | TRBJ2-3 | TRBV15
TGTGCCAGCAGTGGGGGTAGCGGGAGGGCCGGAGCGGAGACCCAGTACTTC | CASSGGSGRAGAETQYF | . | TRBD2 | TRBJ2-5 | TRBV2
TGTGCCTGGAGTGCACGCGGCCGGGGGGGTACGCAGTATTTT | CAWSARGRGGTQYF | . | TRBD2 | TRBJ2-3 | TRBV30
TGTGCCAGCAGTTTCTTCCGATCCACGTCCTCAGGGATCTATGGCTACACCTTC | CASSFFRSTSSGIYGYTF | . | . | TRBJ1-2 | TRBV27
TGTGCCAGCAGTGAACAGGGGGCTAGTCCCCAGCATTTT | CASSEQGASPQHF | . | TRBD1 | TRBJ1-5 | TRBV6-1
TGTGCCAGCAGCTCAACCTCGGGTGAGCAGTTCTTC | CASSSTSGEQFF | . | . | TRBJ2-1 | TRBV7-3
TGTGCCAGCAGCGGCTTGATAGCGGGCTTCTACGAGCAGTACTTC | CASSGLIAGFYEQYF | . | TRBD2 | TRBJ2-7 | TRBV7-8
TGTGCCAGCAGTTCTCATGTCCGGCTACCGTCCTACGAGCAGTACTTC | CASSSHVRLPSYEQYF | . | . | TRBJ2-7 | TRBV6-5
TGCAGCGTCCTCCGGGACGGAGGGGTCAACACCTACTTC | CSVLRDGGVNTYF | . | . | TRBJ2-5 | TRBV29-1
TGTGCCAGCTCACCCAGGACCATGAACCCTGAAGCTTTCTTT | CASSPRTMNPEAFF | . | . | TRBJ1-1 | TRBV18
TGCGCCAGCAGCTTTTTCAGCAGGGGGCTTGGGTCAGATACGCAGTATTTT | CASSFFSRGLGSDTQYF | once | TRBD1 | TRBJ2-3 | TRBV5-1
TGCGCCAGCACCCTTGGACTAGCGGGGTACAATGAGCAGTTCTTC | CASTLGLAGYNEQFF | . | TRBD2 | TRBJ2-1 | TRBV5-1
TGCGCCAGCAGCTTGGTTGTTAGCGGGAGTTCTCGCAGCACAGATACGCAGTATTTT | CASSLVVSGSSRSTDTQYF | . | TRBD2 | TRBJ2-3 | TRBV5-1
TGTGCCAGCAGTTTGACTAGCGGGAACACCGGGGAGCTGTTTTTT | CASSLTSGNTGELFF | . | TRBD2 | TRBJ2-2 | TRBV28
TGTGCCAGCAGCCAAGCTGGTTCCGGGGAGCTGTTTTTT | CASSQAGSGELFF | . | . | TRBJ2-2 | TRBV14
TGTGCCAGCAGCGTAGTTGCAGGGCTGGGCGAGCAGTACTTC | CASSVVAGLGEQYF | . | . | TRBJ2-7 | TRBV9
TGTGCCAGCAGCCCCGGGCTGGGACAATCCTTC | CASSPGLGQSF | few | . | TRBJ2-7 | TRBV11-2
TGTGCCAGCAGCCTGAATGTAGGAGCTAACTATGGCTACACCTTC | CASSLNVGANYGYTF | . | . | TRBJ1-2 | TRBV5-4
TGTGCCAGCAGCGTAGCACCATCCTACGAGCAGTACTTC | CASSVAPSYEQYF | . | . | TRBJ2-7 | TRBV9
TGCGCCAGCAGTGGCGTAGAGCGGGAATACATCGGGGAGCTGTTTTTT | CASSGVEREYIGELFF | . | TRBD2 | TRBJ2-2 | TRBV5-1
TGTGCCAGCTCACCACTAGCGGGAGTATATACCGGGGAGCTGTTTTTT | CASSPLAGVYTGELFF | . | TRBD2 | TRBJ2-2 | TRBV18
TGTGCCAGCAGTGCTCGAGGCCCGGGACAGGGGGCGTATGAATATGGCTACACCTTC | CASSARGPGQGAYEYGYTF | once | TRBD1 | TRBJ1-2 | TRBV2
TGCGCCAGCAGCTTGATCCCCCTAGCCGAGCAGTACTTC | CASSLIPLAEQYF | . | . | TRBJ2-7 | TRBV5-1
TGTGCCAGCAGTTCTTACGACCAGGGGTATCAGCCCCAGCATTTT | CASSSYDQGYQPQHF | few | . | TRBJ1-5 | TRBV28
TGCAGTGCTAGAAAGGTGGAGACCCAGTACTTC | CSARKVETQYF | once | . | TRBJ2-5 | TRBV20-1
TGTGCCAGCTCCCATGGGTCGTCCGACCACGGGGAGCTGTTTTTT | CASSHGSSDHGELFF | . | . | TRBJ2-2 | TRBV28
TGTGCCAGCAGGTATGGGGGGGACGATACTGAAGCTTTCTTT | CASRYGGDDTEAFF | . | . | TRBJ1-1 | TRBV6-6
TGTGCCAGCAGCGTCGGGGCGAGCTCCTACAATGAGCAGTTCTTC | CASSVGASSYNEQFF | . | . | TRBJ2-1 | TRBV11-2
TGCGCCAGCAGCTGGGGACTAGCGGGAGTGGATGAGCAGTTCTTC | CASSWGLAGVDEQFF | . | TRBD2 | TRBJ2-1 | TRBV5-1